These 27 T cell receptor beta chains were sequenced from one sample in a study of blood T cell repertoires in COVID-19. TCRdb keeps only in-frame clones here, not all; method: immunoSEQ multiplex PCR. The table has some 78,000 clones, 80% seen once. The material sequenced was peripheral blood. The receptors derive from a man aged 60 to 69 with active or convalescent COVID-19.

This chain joins TRBV4-3 and TRBJ1-4; D gene unclear. The CDR3 has 14 amino acids. Trimming removed 1 base from V and 5 bases from J, with 8 bases in between. Germline lookup yields CDR1 LGHNA and CDR2 YSLEER. In DNA form, the CDR3 reads TGCGCCAGCAGCCAAGGGGCAGGCAATGAAAAACTGTTTTTT. Protein sequence: CASSQGAGNEKLFF.

V usage is TRBV2 and J usage is TRBJ1-5, with a possible D match to TRBD1 (5 bases). The V gene's germline CDR1 is SNHLY and CDR2 FYNNEI. Trimming removed 6 bases from V and 5 bases from J, with 11 bases in between. This CDR3 is 13 amino acids long. CDR3 protein: CASRMGGDQPQHF. CDR3 in DNA: TGTGCCAGCAGAATGGGGGGGGATCAGCCCCAGCATTTT.

V is TRBV10-3 and J is TRBJ2-3; TRBD1 aligns across 7 bases. V trimming: 4 bases; J trimming: 4 bases; junction bases outside the gene matches: 14. Germline V gene lookup returns CDR1 ENHRY and CDR2 SYGVKD. This CDR3 comprises 17 residues. CDR3 nucleotide sequence: TGTGCCATCAGTGGCCCCTCCCGGGACAGTGTCTCAGATACGCAGTATTTT. This encodes CAISGPSRDSVSDTQYF.

The chain recombines TRBV18 with TRBJ1-1; 7 bases are a match to TRBD1. Unmatched junction bases numbered 7, after V lost 2 bases and J lost 4 bases. The length of the CDR3 is 15 residues. Germline V gene lookup returns CDR1 KGHSH and CDR2 LQKENI. The CDR3 DNA follows: TGTGCCAGCTCACCAAGCGGACAGGCGACCACTGAAGCTTTCTTT. Protein: CASSPSGQATTEAFF.

The V gene is TRBV11-3, the J gene TRBJ2-7; a weak D match, TRBD1 (7 bases). V was shortened by 1 base and J by 3 bases, with 16 bases between the two germline ends. CDR1 is SGHNT, CDR2 YENEEA, per germline. The CDR3 length is 16 residues. CDR3 region: CASSLGAGGSRYEQYF. CDR3 coding DNA: TGTGCCAGCAGCTTAGGTGCAGGGGGGTCACGCTACGAGCAGTACTTC.

J is TRBJ2-7 and V is TRBV27, with TRBD1 as a possible D gene (6 bases). This CDR3 spans 14 amino acids. Germline V CDR1 and CDR2: MNHEY, SMNVEV (reference sequence). Trimming cost V 3 bases and J 6 bases, with 15 bases left between them. CDR3 sequence reads: CASSFSGTFLEQYF. CDR3 bases: TGTGCCAGCAGTTTTTCCGGGACATTCCTCGAGCAGTACTTC.

The chain recombines TRBV7-2 with TRBJ2-1, with TRBD2 identical over 11 bases. V lost 3 bases and J lost 6; bases outside the gene matches: 4. Germline V gene data show CDR1 as SGHTA and CDR2 as FQGNSA. The CDR3 length is 15 residues. The CDR3 region has the DNA TGTGCCAGCAGCTTCATGCTAGCGGGGGGCAATGAGCAGTTCTTC. Translated, it gives CASSFMLAGGNEQFF.

The gene calls are TRBV5-4 and TRBJ2-3; TRBD1 agrees at 7 bases. V was pared by 0 bases and J by 4 bases, with 8 bases of the junction left unmatched. CDR1 is SGHNT, CDR2 YYREEE, per germline (reference sequence). This CDR3 comprises 16 residues. The CDR3 reads CASSLGSYRGADTQYF. CDR3 nucleotides: TGTGCCAGCAGCTTGGGTTCGTACAGGGGTGCAGATACGCAGTATTTT.

The rearrangement links TRBV7-2 to TRBJ1-1, with unresolved D. This CDR3 has 14 residues. Deletions cut 3 bases from V and 0 bases from J, with 8 bases between. CDR1 is SGHTA and CDR2 is FQGNSA in the germline V gene. The DNA of the CDR3 is TGTGCCAGCAGCTTGGGAGGGATGAACACTGAAGCTTTCTTT. It specifies CASSLGGMNTEAFF.

This clone was counted a few times. The chain couples TRBV7-2 to TRBJ2-3; perhaps TRBD2 as D (5 bases). V was shortened by 4 bases and J by 4 bases, with 12 bases between the two germline ends. There are 14 residues in the CDR3. From germline, CDR1 is SGHTA and CDR2 FQGNSA. CDR3 DNA sequence: TGTGCCAGCAGCTCCGGACTCCTCCCAGATACGCAGTATTTT. It translates to CASSSGLLPDTQYF.

The V gene is TRBV7-6, the J gene TRBJ2-1; maybe TRBD2 (6 bases). Trimming took 4 bases from V and 0 from J, leaving 10 bases between them. The CDR3 totals 15 residues. Germline assignment: CDR1 SGHVS and CDR2 FNYEAQ. The CDR3 DNA follows: TGTGCCAGCAGCTCCACTAGCAGCTCCTACAATGAGCAGTTCTTC. It yields the protein CASSSTSSSYNEQFF.

CDR3 sequence: CSASPLAGGNYEQYF. DNA for the CDR3: TGCAGTGCTAGTCCCCTAGCAGGGGGTAACTACGAGCAGTACTTC. This chain connects TRBV20-1 to TRBJ2-7; 7 bases agree with TRBD1. Germline assignment: CDR1 DFQATT and CDR2 SNEGSKA (reference sequence). The CDR3 extends over 15 amino acids. The junction had 11 bases not matched to a gene; V was cut back by 3 bases and J by 3 bases.

This clone is a singleton in its sample. CDR3 sequence reads: CASSEAGQVDLYGYTF. CDR3 nucleotides: TGTGCCAGCAGCGAAGCGGGACAGGTGGATTTATATGGCTACACCTTC. The J gene is TRBJ1-2, the V gene TRBV9; 8 bases map to TRBD1. There are 16 residues in the CDR3. V was pared by 3 bases and J by 5 bases, with 12 bases of the junction left unmatched. Germline CDR1 SGDLS, CDR2 YYNGEE.

The V and J genes are TRBV2 and TRBJ1-4, with 8 bases aligning to TRBD1. Trimming removed 6 bases from V and 8 bases from J; junction bases left unmatched: 8. The germline gives CDR1 SNHLY, CDR2 FYNNEI. The CDR3 runs to 14 residues. CDR3 in DNA: TGTGCCAGCAGGGATAGGACAGGGCACGAAAAACTGTTTTTT. As protein: CASRDRTGHEKLFF.

There are a few counts of this clone. The chain employs TRBV5-1 and TRBJ1-5; D remains unclear. CDR3 length equals 15 residues. The germline gives CDR1 SGHRS, CDR2 YFSETQ. Trimming stripped 1 base from V and 0 bases from J, with 8 bases between. In nucleotides, the CDR3 is TGCGCCAGCAGCTTGACGGCGGCTAGCAATCAGCCCCAGCATTTT. It specifies CASSLTAASNQPQHF.

V usage is TRBV5-1 and J usage is TRBJ2-3; a possible D gene is TRBD2 (6 bases). The CDR3 totals 14 residues. Trimming took off 3 bases at V and 3 bases at J, with 11 bases between the two ends. CDR1 and CDR2 (germline): SGHRS, YFSETQ. CDR3 sequence: CASSSVGTTDTQYF. CDR3 in DNA: TGCGCCAGCAGCTCGGTCGGGACTACAGATACGCAGTATTTT.

This clone was observed a single time. The rearrangement links TRBV5-8 to TRBJ1-2; TRBD1 agrees at 7 bases. Trimming at V came to 0 bases and at J to 4 bases, leaving 6 bases not matched to a gene. CDR1 and CDR2 from the germline V gene are SGHTS and YDEGEE. The CDR3 length is 15 residues. The CDR3 spells CASSLGQGVLYGYTF. The CDR3 coding sequence is TGTGCCAGCAGCTTGGGGCAGGGGGTACTCTATGGCTACACCTTC.

This clone was seen only a few times. The rearrangement links TRBV5-6 to TRBJ1-5; D ambiguous. V was clipped by 5 bases and J by 0 bases, with 9 bases between them. CDR1 is SGHDT, CDR2 YYEEEE, per germline. The length of the CDR3 is 14 residues. The CDR3 reads CASRQSISNQPQHF. The CDR3 DNA sequence: TGTGCCAGCAGACAGAGCATTAGCAATCAGCCCCAGCATTTT. The entire variable domain, with the rest obtained from reference TRBV5-6 and TRBJ1-5, is as follows: DAGVTQSPTHLIKTRGQQVTLRCSPKSGHDTVSWYQQALGQGPQFIFQYYEEEERQRGNFPDRFSGHQFPNYSSELNVNALLLGDSALYLCASRQSISNQPQHFGDGTRLSIL.

This clone has only one observation. The chain carries TRBV12-2 and TRBJ1-6. TRBV12-2 is a recognized pseudogene. This CDR3 has 19 residues. CDR3 bases: TGTGCAAGTCGCTCAGGGAGGATGCGAGGAGGGCATAGGGATTCACCCCTCCACTTT. It encodes CASRSGRMRGGHRDSPLHF.

The V and J genes are TRBV7-9 and TRBJ2-4; D perhaps matches TRBD2 (5 bases). Trimming took 8 bases from V and 1 from J, leaving 12 bases between them. Germline CDR1 reads SEHNR; CDR2 reads FQNEAQ (reference sequence). The CDR3 totals 14 residues. The chain's CDR3 is CASGGLWAKNIQYF. DNA of the CDR3: TGTGCCAGCGGCGGACTGTGGGCCAAAAACATTCAGTACTTC. The complete variable domain, with remaining parts taken from reference TRBV7-9 and TRBJ2-4, reads DTGVSQNPRHKITKRGQNVTFRCDPISEHNRLYWYRQTLGQGPEFLTYFQNEAQLEKSRLLSDRFSAERPKGSFSTLEIQRTEQGDSAMYLCASGGLWAKNIQYFGAGTRLSVL.

CDR3 residues: CASSQSSAGGTYEQYF. CDR3 DNA sequence: TGCGCCAGCAGCCAGTCGTCTGCGGGGGGTACCTACGAGCAGTACTTC. The rearrangement links TRBV4-1 to TRBJ2-7; TRBD2 matches at 8 bases. This CDR3 has 16 residues. V trimming: 3 bases; J trimming: 2 bases; junction bases outside the gene matches: 9. Germline V gene lookup returns CDR1 MGHRA and CDR2 YSYEKL.

The chain employs TRBV9 and TRBJ2-3, with 10 positions matching TRBD1. CDR1 and CDR2 (germline): SGDLS, YYNGEE. The CDR3 covers 15 residues. V trimming: 4 bases; J trimming: 3 bases; junction bases outside the gene matches: 5. CDR3 in amino acids: CASSIRDRGTDTQYF. As DNA, the CDR3 is TGTGCCAGCAGCATCCGGGACAGGGGAACAGATACGCAGTATTTT.

This chain links TRBV7-3 with TRBJ2-1, with 8 bases aligning to TRBD1. Germline V gene sequence: CDR1 SGHTA, CDR2 FQGTGA. The CDR3 totals 15 residues. Losses at the gene ends were 0 bases for V and 9 bases for J; bases not matched to a gene: 7. CDR3 bases: TGTGCCAGCAGCTTAACCGGACAGGGTCGGGGTGAGCAGTTCTTC. Translating gives CASSLTGQGRGEQFF. Combining the CDR3 with reference TRBV7-3 and TRBJ2-1 gives the whole variable domain GAGVSQTPSNKVTEKGKYVELRCDPISGHTALYWYRQSLGQGPEFLIYFQGTGAADDSGLPNDRFFAVRPEGSVSTLKIQRTERGDSAVYLCASSLTGQGRGEQFFGPGTRLTVL.

This sequence joins TRBV18 and TRBJ2-1, with 8 bases fitting TRBD1. The CDR3 runs to 15 residues. Looked up from germline, CDR1 is KGHSH and CDR2 is LQKENI. Trimming cost V 3 bases and J 1 base; bases outside gene matches: 2. The CDR3 DNA sequence: TGTGCCAGCTCACCCGGACAGGGATCCTACAATGAGCAGTTCTTC. Translating gives CASSPGQGSYNEQFF.

The V and J genes are TRBV5-4 and TRBJ2-7, with a possible D match to TRBD2 (7 bases). Germline assignment: CDR1 SGHNT and CDR2 YYREEE (reference sequence). The ends were cut back, 4 bases at V and 0 bases at J, with 20 bases in the middle. The length of the CDR3 is 17 residues. DNA for the CDR3: TGTGCCAGCAGCGGGAGGGGGGTCGGTCAAGGCTCCTACGAGCAGTACTTC. Protein: CASSGRGVGQGSYEQYF.

This clone was seen a few times. The chain has TRBV19 and TRBJ1-2, with TRBD1 matching over 11 bases. The germline V gene has CDR1 LNHDA and CDR2 SQIVND (reference sequence). V lost 6 bases, J lost 5 bases, and 8 bases stayed unmatched. The CDR3 length is 15 residues. The CDR3 reads CASRPGQGAWYGYTF. The CDR3 coding sequence is TGTGCCAGTAGGCCTGGACAGGGGGCTTGGTATGGCTACACCTTC. The full variable domain, in which reference TRBV19 and TRBJ1-2 provide the parts outside the CDR3, is DGGITQSPKYLFRKEGQNVTLSCEQNLNHDAMYWYRQDPGQGLRLIYYSQIVNDFQKGDIAEGYSVSREKKESFPLTVTSAQKNPTAFYLCASRPGQGAWYGYTFGSGTRLTVV.

CDR3 DNA: TGTGCCAGCAGCCGCGCCACAGGTTCCTATGGCTACACCTTC. Amino acids: CASSRATGSYGYTF. The chain employs TRBV3-1 (or the pseudogene TRBV3-2) and TRBJ1-2, with D possibly TRBD1 on 5 matching bases. The CDR3 has 14 amino acids. CDR1 LGHDT and CDR2 YNNKEL come from the germline V gene (reference sequence). Trimming stripped 4 bases from V and 4 bases from J, with 13 bases between.